This T cell receptor beta chain derives from a study of tumor-infiltrating lymphocytes in primary liver carcinoma. A primer matching the constant region was used to make TCR beta cDNA from 450 to 500 ng of total RNA. Libraries covering TCR beta were generated through three nested multiplex PCR rounds (using a slightly modified ARM-PCR). Investigators reported that the first two PCR rounds, at around 11 cycles each, used TRBV1-TRBV30 forward primers with a C-beta reverse primer. TCRdb reanalysed the multiplex PCR reads using MiXCR and keeps one entry per CDR3 protein. The table records more than 100,000 distinct CDR3 sequences, about 59% of them present only once. Co-extraction of both nucleic acids (RNA and DNA) used about 17-33 mg of unsorted bulk tissue. Trimming stripped 3 bases from V and 0 bases from J, with 20 bases between. Germline-derived CDR1 and CDR2 are SGHRS and YFSETQ. The CDR3 is 18 residues long.

Specimen: liver tumor tissue from sampling region 1. Subset meaning: tumor region T1, superior pole. The chain carries TRBV5-1 and TRBJ2-3; D might be TRBD1 (6 bases). This sequence was found in a woman in her fifties or sixties with primary liver carcinoma and hepatitis B virus infection. The CDR3 DNA follows: TGCGCCAGCAGCTCGCAGCTAACAGGGCCCCCTAGCACAGATACGCAGTATTTT. The encoded protein is CASSSQLTGPPSTDTQYF.